This T cell receptor (beta chain) was captured by sequencing in a study of T cells in Graves' hyperthyroidism and ophthalmopathy. The source material, RNA transcripts, was used to amplify TCR beta CDR3 regions. RT-PCR in the first round (using the HTBI primer set) targeted the TCR CDR3. TCRdb re-called the multiplex PCR reads through MiXCR, storing one row per CDR3 protein. In the table there are hundreds of thousands of distinct CDR3 sequences, about a fifth of which are singletons. Trimming left V 2 bases short and J 4 bases short, with 24 bases between. The CDR3 is made up of 19 amino acids. CDR1 and CDR2 (germline): MNHEY, SVGAGI. Uncontrolled infection, other autoimmune disease, pregnancy and lactation each barred patients from inclusion. In making diagnoses, clinical symptoms, serum thyroxine and TRAb, thyroid ultrasound and orbital computed tomography were all used.

The TCR sequence derives from a man in his thirties or forties with Graves' ophthalmopathy. The chain employs TRBV6-5 and TRBJ2-1; the D gene could be TRBD1 or TRBD2 (5 bases each). The sequenced sample was blood. CDR3 nucleotide sequence: TGTGCCAGCAGTTACCGCGGACATAGCGCGCAGTTCTTTTACAATGAGCAGTTCTTC. Encoded protein: CASSYRGHSAQFFYNEQFF.